These 19 T cell receptor beta chains share one sample of origin, sequenced in a study of cytomegalovirus exposure and HLA in healthy donors. The PCR used 60 Vbeta and 13 Jbeta primers. Clones were sequenced by immunoSEQ multiplex PCR, and TCRdb holds only the in-frame ones, with some missing. The sample includes tens of thousands of clones, 65% to 80% of them seen just once. Sequencing was performed on PBMCs. These receptors were taken from a man aged 25 to 40 in good health and CMV-seronegative.

V and J are TRBV14 and TRBJ2-7, with 9 positions matching TRBD1. CDR1 is SGHDN, CDR2 FVKESK, per germline. This CDR3 comprises 16 residues. Germline trimming cut 4 bases from V and 2 bases from J; bases unmatched to any gene: 9. The CDR3 bases are TGTGCCAGCAGCCGATTTGGGACAGGGAATCCCTACGAGCAGTACTTC. Translated, it gives CASSRFGTGNPYEQYF. Full variable domain (outside the CDR3, taken from reference TRBV14 and TRBJ2-7): EAGVTQFPSHSVIEKGQTVTLRCDPISGHDNLYWYRRVMGKEIKFLLHFVKESKQDESGMPNNRFLAERTGGTYSTLKVQPAELEDSGVYFCASSRFGTGNPYEQYFGPGTRLTVT.

The chain couples TRBV30 to TRBJ1-6; D not resolved. Germline V gene sequence: CDR1 GTSNPN, CDR2 SVGIG (reference sequence). V lost 1 base to trimming and J lost 7 bases, with 20 bases between them. The CDR3 runs to 17 residues. The CDR3 DNA is TGTGCCTGGAGTGCACACGGGGTGACGGAGCGGAATTCACCCCTCCACTTT. This codes for CAWSAHGVTERNSPLHF.

This clone was found a few times. V usage is TRBV25-1 and J usage is TRBJ2-1; 9 nucleotides agree with TRBD1. V was pared by 7 bases and J by 6 bases, with 4 bases of the junction left unmatched. The CDR3 extends over 13 amino acids. Germline CDR1 reads MGHDK; CDR2 reads SYGVNS. Written as DNA, the CDR3 is TGTGCCAGCACCTCGACAGGGGGCAATGAGCAGTTCTTC. Protein product: CASTSTGGNEQFF.

The chain links TRBV18 to TRBJ2-1; TRBD2 aligns across 7 bases. There are 14 residues in the CDR3. CDR1 KGHSH and CDR2 LQKENI come from the germline V gene. V lost 5 bases, J lost 8 bases, and 9 bases stayed unmatched. Here the CDR3 reads CASSVGIAGDEQFF. Written as DNA, the CDR3 is TGTGCCAGCTCAGTCGGGATCGCGGGGGATGAGCAGTTCTTC.

CDR3 coding DNA: TGTGCCAGCAGCCCTAACTTCCGGGACAGTTACGAGCAGTACTTC. Encoded protein: CASSPNFRDSYEQYF. The chain combines TRBV7-9 with TRBJ2-7, with 7 bases aligning to TRBD1. This CDR3 has 15 amino acids. V shed 5 bases, J shed 4 bases, and the junction held 11 bases outside the gene matches. Per the germline V gene, CDR1 is SEHNR and CDR2 is FQNEAQ (reference sequence).

A single count supports this clone. The chain carries TRBV5-6 and TRBJ1-2; no firm D call. Germline V gives CDR1 SGHDT, CDR2 YYEEEE. The CDR3 consists of 11 residues. Between the trimmed V and J ends, which lost 4 bases and 6 bases, there was a span of 7 bases. The CDR3 nucleotides read TGTGCCAGCAGCCAGGTAGATGGCTACACCTTC. Protein sequence: CASSQVDGYTF.

V and J are TRBV19 and TRBJ1-1; weak D call: TRBD1 (5 bases). The CDR3 covers 11 residues. V lost 10 bases and J lost 9, with 15 bases in between. Germline CDR1 is LNHDA and CDR2 is SQIVND (reference sequence). The CDR3 loop reads CATLRQSQAFF. The CDR3 nucleotides are TGTGCCACCCTTCGACAGTCACAAGCTTTCTTT.

Only a few counts were recorded for this clone. The V call is TRBV11-2, the J call TRBJ1-1, with 11 nucleotides matching TRBD1. This CDR3 contains 15 residues. From germline, CDR1 is SGHAT and CDR2 FQNNGV. With 5 bases clipped from V and 3 bases from J, the junction kept 5 bases outside the gene matches. The CDR3: CASSRTGGADTEAFF. CDR3 bases: TGTGCCAGCAGCAGGACAGGGGGCGCGGACACTGAAGCTTTCTTT. The whole variable domain, filled in from reference TRBV11-2 and TRBJ1-1, reads EAGVAQSPRYKIIEKRQSVAFWCNPISGHATLYWYQQILGQGPKLLIQFQNNGVVDDSQLPKDRFSAERLKGVDSTLKIQPAKLEDSAVYLCASSRTGGADTEAFFGQGTRLTVV.

This chain connects TRBV14 to TRBJ1-1, with no clear D. There are 14 residues in the CDR3. Germline assignment: CDR1 SGHDN and CDR2 FVKESK. The ends were cut back, 3 bases at V and 3 bases at J, with 11 bases in the middle. In nucleotides, the CDR3 is TGTGCCAGCAGCCAGAACGGGGTGTACACTGAAGCTTTCTTT. Its protein product is CASSQNGVYTEAFF.

The chain has TRBV5-6 and TRBJ1-2; D is perhaps TRBD1 (5 bases). CDR1 is SGHDT and CDR2 is YYEEEE in the germline V gene. Trimming left V 5 bases short and J 4 bases short, with 27 bases between. The CDR3 is 18 amino acids. The CDR3 nucleotides are TGTGCCAGCAGTCACGTCTCTGCGGACACCTTAAGAGGCTATGGCTACACCTTC. Translated, it gives CASSHVSADTLRGYGYTF.

V is TRBV6-5 and J is TRBJ2-5; TRBD2 matches 8 bases. J lost 1 base, V lost 5 bases, and 3 bases had no gene match. Germline CDR1 is MNHEY and CDR2 is SVGAGI. The CDR3 length is 14 residues. CDR3 nucleotide sequence: TGTGCCAGCAGTAAAGGACTAGCCCAAGAGACCCAGTACTTC. Amino acid sequence: CASSKGLAQETQYF.

As for this clone: Relative to the germline gene, one junction end is altered; a read error may explain this. The chain recombines TRBV19 with TRBJ2-6; tentatively, D is TRBD1 (6 bases). The CDR3 consists of 12 residues. Germline V gene sequence: CDR1 LNHDA, CDR2 SQIVND (reference sequence). CDR3 in DNA: TGTGCCAGTAGTTTCCTGGACAGTAAGGTGTCTTTC. Protein product: CASSFLDSKVSF.

The rearrangement uses TRBV9 and TRBJ2-2; TRBD1 aligns across 10 bases. CDR1 SGDLS and CDR2 YYNGEE come from the germline V gene. The CDR3 extends over 15 amino acids. V dropped 7 bases and J dropped 5; count of bases not matched to a gene: 8. CDR3 coding DNA: TGTGCCAGCCAGACAGGGGGCGATGAAACCGGGGAGCTGTTTTTT. This sequence encodes CASQTGGDETGELFF.

The chain couples TRBV6-6 to TRBJ1-6; unclear D gene. Between the trimmed V and J ends, which lost 11 bases and 7 bases, there was a span of 15 bases. Germline assignment: CDR1 MNHNY and CDR2 SVGAGI (reference sequence). The CDR3 totals 13 residues. The CDR3 region has the DNA TGTGCCTCGTCCCAGGAAGTCAATTCACCCCTCCACTTT. This translates into CASSQEVNSPLHF.

The rearrangement links TRBV2 to TRBJ2-2; 11 nucleotides align to TRBD2. This CDR3 is 15 amino acids long. Germline trimming cut 9 bases from V and 1 base from J; bases unmatched to any gene: 4. Germline-derived CDR1 and CDR2 are SNHLY and FYNNEI. In nucleotides, the CDR3 is TGTGCCAGGACTAGCGGGGCGCTGAACACCGGGGAGCTGTTTTTT. This sequence encodes CARTSGALNTGELFF.

The genes are TRBV7-6 and TRBJ1-6; 8 nucleotides agree with TRBD1. The CDR3 is made up of 15 amino acids. Germline V gene sequence: CDR1 SGHVS, CDR2 FNYEAQ. The V and J ends lost 5 bases and 7 bases, in that order; junction bases with no gene match: 7. The CDR3 region is CASSPRTGPNSPLHF. The CDR3 DNA follows: TGTGCCAGCAGCCCGCGGACAGGGCCAAATTCACCCCTCCACTTT.

About this clone itself: An end of the junction does not agree with germline; a read error may underlie this. The chain recombines TRBV10-3 with TRBJ1-1, with 11 nucleotides matching TRBD1. The CDR3 spans 17 residues. In germline, CDR1 is ENHRY, CDR2 SYGVKD. Here the CDR3 DNA reads TGTGCCATCAGTGATTTTGTGGGACAGGGGGAGAACACTGAAGCTTTATTT. Its translation is CAISDFVGQGENTEALF.

The chain uses TRBV5-8 and TRBJ1-5, with D perhaps TRBD1 (6 bases). The V and J ends lost 4 bases and 0 bases respectively, with 14 bases between them. The CDR3 has 16 residues. Per germline, CDR1 SGHTS and CDR2 YDEGEE. CDR3 nucleotide sequence: TGTGCCAGCAGCCTGTCTCTGGACAGTAGCAATCAGCCCCAGCATTTT. Protein sequence: CASSLSLDSSNQPQHF.

This rearrangement joins TRBV28 to TRBJ2-7; 9 nucleotides match TRBD1. Trimming cost V 5 bases and J 6 bases; bases outside gene matches: 8. There are 14 residues in the CDR3. Germline V CDR1 and CDR2: MDHEN, SYDVKM. In nucleotides, the CDR3 is TGTGCCAGCAGTCCCCGGACAGGGGTGGGCGAGCAGTACTTC. Its translation: CASSPRTGVGEQYF.